These 22 T cell receptor beta chains were sequenced from one sample in a study of cytomegalovirus exposure and HLA in healthy donors. Use of 60 Vbeta and 13 Jbeta primers characterized the PCR. Assay used: immunoSEQ multiplex PCR; TCRdb lists only in-frame clones, some missing. The sample holds about 130,000 clones, approximately 69% seen once. The sequencing input was PBMCs. These receptors came from a man aged 40-49 years in good health and CMV-seropositive.

V gene TRBV27 combines with J gene TRBJ2-7; 7 bases map to TRBD2. Unmatched junction bases numbered 4, after V lost 6 bases and J lost 2 bases. The CDR3 covers 13 residues. The germline gives CDR1 MNHEY, CDR2 SMNVEV (reference sequence). The CDR3 loop is CASSLGLAYEQYF. DNA of the CDR3: TGTGCCAGCAGCCTAGGACTAGCCTACGAGCAGTACTTC.

J is TRBJ2-7 and V is TRBV9, with TRBD2 matching over 9 bases. The J segment lost 7 bases and the V segment lost 0 bases, leaving 11 bases of the junction unmatched. Germline CDR1 SGDLS, CDR2 YYNGEE. This CDR3 comprises 16 residues. CDR3 DNA sequence: TGTGCCAGCAGCGTAGAGGTGGCGGGAGGGCCTAGGGAGCAGTACTTC. Protein: CASSVEVAGGPREQYF.

Judged by abundance, this clone is medium-sized (0.01 to 0.1%). This CDR3 is CASSSRDIGGYTF. CDR3 bases: TGTGCCAGCAGCTCCCGGGACATCGGGGGCTACACCTTC. The chain carries TRBV7-9 and TRBJ1-2, with D possibly matching TRBD1 (6 bases). The CDR3 sequence is 13 residues long. Trimming shortened V by 4 bases and J by 8 bases, and 14 bases separated the two germline ends. Germline-derived CDR1 and CDR2 are SEHNR and FQNEAQ (reference sequence). Full variable domain (missing parts from reference TRBV7-9 and TRBJ1-2): DTGVSQNPRHKITKRGQNVTFRCDPISEHNRLYWYRQTLGQGPEFLTYFQNEAQLEKSRLLSDRFSAERPKGSFSTLEIQRTEQGDSAMYLCASSSRDIGGYTFGSGTRLTVV.

This clone has only a few counts. This chain joins TRBV28 and TRBJ1-4; D might be TRBD1 (6 bases). CDR3 length: 13 amino acids. V was clipped by 8 bases and J by 3 bases, with 10 bases between them. In germline, CDR1 is MDHEN, CDR2 SYDVKM. As DNA, the CDR3 is TGTGCCAGCCGGGGGGGGCCTAATGAAAAACTGTTTTTT. It translates to CASRGGPNEKLFF.

The chain combines TRBV19 with TRBJ2-7; 10 bases align to TRBD1. This CDR3 comprises 15 residues. V lost 2 bases to trimming and J lost 6 bases; unmatched junction nucleotides: 7. In germline, CDR1 is LNHDA, CDR2 SQIVND (reference sequence). CDR3 sequence reads: CASSIKGQGRGEQYF. CDR3 in DNA: TGTGCCAGTAGTATAAAGGGACAGGGGAGAGGCGAGCAGTACTTC.

This clone has a single count. This sequence joins TRBV5-4 and TRBJ2-1, with 12 bases lining up with TRBD2. Germline lookup yields CDR1 SGHNT and CDR2 YYREEE (reference sequence). Unmatched junction bases numbered 18, after V lost 6 bases and J lost 5 bases. CDR3 length: 19 amino acids. For the CDR3, the DNA is TGTGCCAGCACCCCGGACAGGTTTGCTGGACTAGCGGGGCACAATGAGCAGTTCTTC. Protein sequence: CASTPDRFAGLAGHNEQFF.

This clone appeared a few times. The V and J genes are TRBV4-1 and TRBJ2-4; 11 bases align to TRBD2. Germline V gene lookup returns CDR1 MGHRA and CDR2 YSYEKL. V lost 1 base, J lost 11 bases, and 13 bases stayed unmatched. CDR3 length equals 17 residues. CDR3 DNA: TGCGCCAGCAGCCAAGTAGGACTAGCGGGCGAACGGTCATTTCAGTACTTC. Its translation: CASSQVGLAGERSFQYF.

The chain uses TRBV5-1 and TRBJ2-7; tentative D call: TRBD1 (6 bases). Germline V gene sequence: CDR1 SGHRS, CDR2 YFSETQ. V lost 1 base and J 4 bases, leaving 12 bases between the germline ends. The CDR3 is 14 residues long. The CDR3 reads CASSLRDTGYEQYF. CDR3 nucleotide sequence: TGCGCCAGCAGCTTGAGGGACACGGGATACGAGCAGTACTTC. The variable domain in full, completed from reference TRBV5-1 and TRBJ2-7, reads KAGVTQTPRYLIKTRGQQVTLSCSPISGHRSVSWYQQTPGQGLQFLFEYFSETQRNKGNFPGRFSGRQFSNSRSEMNVSTLELGDSALYLCASSLRDTGYEQYFGPGTRLTVT.

CDR3 loop: CASSSTPPGQGYEQYF. For the CDR3, the DNA is TGTGCCAGCAGTTCCACTCCTCCGGGACAGGGCTACGAGCAGTACTTC. The chain recombines TRBV6-5 with TRBJ2-7; 9 bases map to TRBD1. The CDR3 is 16 residues long. Germline CDR1 reads MNHEY; CDR2 reads SVGAGI. V trimming: 4 bases; J trimming: 3 bases; junction bases outside the gene matches: 10.

The rearrangement uses TRBV27 and TRBJ2-4, with D maybe TRBD1 (7 bases). Trimming removed 3 bases at V and 0 bases at J, with 12 bases between. CDR1 is MNHEY, CDR2 SMNVEV, per germline (reference sequence). The CDR3 covers 16 residues. CDR3 DNA sequence: TGTGCCAGCAGTTTTGGAGGGGGCCGAGCCAAAAACATTCAGTACTTC. Protein product: CASSFGGGRAKNIQYF.

This clone was observed once. The rearrangement joins TRBV6-1 to TRBJ1-3; no clear D. This CDR3 comprises 15 residues. In germline, CDR1 is MNHNS, CDR2 SASEGT. Trimming cost V 1 base and J 8 bases, with 15 bases left between them. CDR3 bases: TGTGCCAGCAGTGAAGGGTTCGGTCACGGTGACACCATATATTTT. Its protein is CASSEGFGHGDTIYF.

The chain is built from TRBV9 and TRBJ2-5; 9 bases are a match to TRBD2. The CDR3 has 18 amino acids. V gave up 0 bases and J gave up 1 base; unmatched junction bases: 10. Germline V gene sequence: CDR1 SGDLS, CDR2 YYNGEE. CDR3 nucleotide sequence: TGTGCCAGCAGCGTAGCTTCGGCGGGGGGGGACTTCCAAGAGACCCAGTACTTC. It translates to CASSVASAGGDFQETQYF.

This chain joins TRBV11-3 and TRBJ2-1; 8 bases are a match to TRBD2. The trim removed 4 bases at V and 4 bases at J, leaving 12 bases unmatched. CDR3 size: 17 residues. The germline V gene has CDR1 SGHNT and CDR2 YENEEA. The CDR3 DNA follows: TGTGCCAGCAGCTCCCCTGCCGGGGGGGGCCCTTACAATGAGCAGTTCTTC. Amino acid sequence: CASSSPAGGGPYNEQFF.

In this sample, this clone turned up a few times. The J gene is TRBJ2-1, the V gene TRBV7-2; 13 bases align to TRBD2. The V and J ends lost 7 bases and 5 bases, in that order; junction bases with no gene match: 11. The CDR3 length is 17 residues. Looked up from germline, CDR1 is SGHTA and CDR2 is FQGNSA. DNA for the CDR3: TGTGCCAGCAACCTCGTCGGGACTAGCGGGACTAACAATGAGCAGTTCTTC. Amino acids: CASNLVGTSGTNNEQFF.

The chain recombines TRBV7-8 with TRBJ2-3, with 10 nucleotides matching TRBD1. Looked up from germline, CDR1 is SGHVS and CDR2 is FQNEAQ. CDR3 length: 18 amino acids. Germline trimming cut 5 bases from V and 5 bases from J; bases unmatched to any gene: 16. The CDR3 here is CASSTRDRGLGPIDTQYF. CDR3 nucleotide sequence: TGTGCCAGCAGCACCCGGGACAGGGGTTTGGGGCCGATAGATACGCAGTATTTT.

This clone was seen a handful of times. V usage is TRBV30 and J usage is TRBJ1-5; TRBD1 matches at 8 bases. The CDR3 loop spans 15 amino acids. V lost 2 bases, J lost 7 bases, and 10 bases stayed unmatched. Germline V gives CDR1 GTSNPN, CDR2 SVGIG (reference sequence). The chain's CDR3 is CAWSHGTGAKQPQHF. In nucleotides, the CDR3 is TGTGCCTGGAGTCACGGGACAGGCGCCAAGCAGCCCCAGCATTTT.

The V and J genes are TRBV5-1 and TRBJ2-3; TRBD2 matches at 10 bases. The CDR3 runs to 15 residues. V was pared by 3 bases and J by 2 bases, with 3 bases of the junction left unmatched. The germline V gene encodes CDR1 SGHRS and CDR2 YFSETQ. The CDR3 nucleotides read TGCGCCAGCAGCTGGAGCGGGAGGGACACAGATACGCAGTATTTT. Its translation: CASSWSGRDTDTQYF.

The genes are TRBV11-2 and TRBJ2-1; D not certain. This CDR3 comprises 18 residues. The germline V gene encodes CDR1 SGHAT and CDR2 FQNNGV. V lost 3 bases, J lost 3 bases, and 21 bases lay in between. CDR3 loop: CASSFITRHLAVYNEQFF. The CDR3 nucleotides read TGTGCCAGCAGCTTCATCACCCGCCACTTGGCGGTCTACAATGAGCAGTTCTTC.

The genes are TRBV10-1 and TRBJ2-2; a possible D gene is TRBD2 (6 bases). Germline V CDR1 and CDR2: WNHNN, SYGVQD (reference sequence). The CDR3 covers 14 residues. Trimming removed 6 bases at V and 2 bases at J, with 10 bases between. CDR3 DNA: TGCGCCAGCAGGATGACTAGAAACACCGGGGAGCTGTTTTTT. This translates into CASRMTRNTGELFF.

This clone showed up just a few times. The rearrangement uses TRBV27 and TRBJ2-7, with a weak D call TRBD2 (5 bases). CDR1 and CDR2 from the germline V gene are MNHEY and SMNVEV (reference sequence). V was trimmed by 5 bases and J by 2 bases, leaving 10 bases between them. CDR3 length: 13 residues. The CDR3 DNA reads as TGTGCCAGCAGTCCGGGGTCCACCTACGAGCAGTACTTC. Its translation: CASSPGSTYEQYF.

The CDR3 is CASSFLAGGSPYEQYF. CDR3 bases: TGTGCCAGCAGTTTTCTAGCGGGAGGTTCCCCCTACGAGCAGTACTTC. This rearrangement joins TRBV27 to TRBJ2-7, with 11 bases fitting TRBD2. This CDR3 is 16 amino acids long. V lost 3 bases to trimming and J lost 2 bases; unmatched junction nucleotides: 6. The germline CDR1 and CDR2 sequences are MNHEY and SMNVEV (reference sequence).

Points on this clone: One end of the junction is discordant with germline, which a read error may explain. The sample holds other DNA sequences that translate to the same CDR3. The chain is built from TRBV28 and TRBJ1-3; 9 nucleotides line up with TRBD1. This CDR3 region has 13 residues. CDR1 is MDHEN, CDR2 SYDVKM, per germline. CDR3 in amino acids: CASTTGGRNTIYF. The DNA of the CDR3 is TGTGCCAGCACAACAGGGGGCCGAAACACCATATACTTT.